Shown below are 32 T cell receptor beta chains from a single sample sequenced in a study of blood T cells in healthy people across ages. A J-beta primer mix and a sample-barcoded 5' primer were used in a second PCR of roughly 7 to 12 cycles. TCRdb passed the 5' RACE reads through MiXCR, listing each CDR3 protein once. The repertoire holds more than 500,000 distinct CDR3 sequences, about 26% seen once, with about 3.9% in the top ten. These data were also reused for a study on T cells of mothers and their children.

Sequenced material: blood. These receptors all stem from a boy under 10 years old in good health.

This chain uses TRBV15 with TRBJ2-7, with a weak D call TRBD2 (6 bases). The germline gives CDR1 LNHNV, CDR2 YYDKDF (reference sequence). This CDR3 has 13 amino acids. V gave up 4 bases and J gave up 2 bases, with 9 bases separating them. CDR3 coding DNA: TGTGCCACCAGCATCCGGACTACCTACGAGCAGTACTTC. Its translation is CATSIRTTYEQYF.

The rearrangement links TRBV11-2 to TRBJ1-4; no clear D. Trimming removed 5 bases at V and 8 bases at J, with 9 bases between. The CDR3 loop spans 12 amino acids. The germline CDR1 and CDR2 sequences are SGHAT and FQNNGV. In nucleotides, the CDR3 is TGTGCCAGCAGCCGCTTACAGGAAAAACTGTTTTTT. It specifies CASSRLQEKLFF.

The CDR3 region has the DNA TGTGCCAGCAGCCGGTTCTCCTTCAACTATGGCTACACCTTC. Translated: CASSRFSFNYGYTF. The V call is TRBV14, the J call TRBJ1-2; the D is unclear. This CDR3 has 14 residues. The V end was cut by 4 bases, the J end by 2 bases, with 11 bases between. Per the germline V gene, CDR1 is SGHDN and CDR2 is FVKESK.

In its sample, this clonotype was seen a few times. The chain has TRBV9 and TRBJ2-2; the match to TRBD1 covers 7 bases. CDR3 length: 15 amino acids. Per the germline V gene, CDR1 is SGDLS and CDR2 is YYNGEE. The trim removed 3 bases at V and 5 bases at J, leaving 7 bases unmatched. The CDR3 DNA sequence: TGTGCCAGCAGCGCTTATAACAGGGGTACCGGGGAGCTGTTTTTT. Amino acids: CASSAYNRGTGELFF.

In its sample, this clonotype was seen a few times. J is TRBJ2-2 and V is TRBV3-1; the D gene is possibly TRBD2 (5 bases). The germline V gene encodes CDR1 LGHDT and CDR2 YNNKEL (reference sequence). This CDR3 is built from 15 residues. V was trimmed by 4 bases and J by 1 base, leaving 10 bases between them. The CDR3: CASSPWTENTGELFF. The DNA for the CDR3 is TGTGCCAGCAGCCCTTGGACTGAGAACACCGGGGAGCTGTTTTTT.

The J gene is TRBJ2-7, the V gene TRBV20-1; D possibly corresponds to TRBD1 (5 bases). Germline values: CDR1 DFQATT, CDR2 SNEGSKA (reference sequence). The CDR3 covers 14 residues. V lost 6 bases to trimming and J lost 0 bases, with 15 bases between them. The CDR3, as DNA: TGCAGTGCAAGGGGCCGGCAGAGCTCCTACGAGCAGTACTTC. It yields the protein CSARGRQSSYEQYF.

The chain recombines TRBV5-1 with TRBJ2-3; D is undetermined. This CDR3 region has 15 residues. V lost 0 bases and J 0 bases, leaving 8 bases between the germline ends. Germline CDR1 and CDR2: SGHRS and YFSETQ. This CDR3 is CASSLVTPSTDTQYF. The CDR3 nucleotides are TGCGCCAGCAGCTTGGTGACACCTAGCACAGATACGCAGTATTTT.

This clonotype was counted a few times. The V and J genes are TRBV7-9 and TRBJ1-1; 8 nucleotides match TRBD1. This CDR3 is 12 amino acids long. Germline CDR1 and CDR2: SEHNR and FQNEAQ (reference sequence). Unmatched junction bases numbered 7, after V lost 5 bases and J lost 11 bases. As DNA, the CDR3 is TGTGCCAGCAGCCTAGGACAGGGATACGCTTTCTTT. This sequence encodes CASSLGQGYAFF. Using reference TRBV7-9 and TRBJ1-1 for the parts outside the CDR3, the full variable domain is DTGVSQNPRHKITKRGQNVTFRCDPISEHNRLYWYRQTLGQGPEFLTYFQNEAQLEKSRLLSDRFSAERPKGSFSTLEIQRTEQGDSAMYLCASSLGQGYAFFGQGTRLTVV.

V is TRBV12-3 or TRBV12-4 and J is TRBJ2-5; D gene uncertain. The CDR3 has 15 amino acids. Trimming pared 0 bases from V and 2 bases from J, leaving 10 bases between. CDR3: CASSLAVLPQETQYF. CDR3 DNA sequence: TGTGCCAGCAGTTTAGCGGTACTACCTCAAGAGACCCAGTACTTC.

This clonotype was observed a handful of times. In nucleotides, the CDR3 is TGTGCCAGTAGTCCGAGCGGGGGCGGGGATGAGCAGTTCTTC. Amino acids: CASSPSGGGDEQFF. The rearrangement joins TRBV19 to TRBJ2-1; 8 bases fit TRBD2. The CDR3 runs 14 residues. Germline V gives CDR1 LNHDA, CDR2 SQIVND (reference sequence). The V segment lost 5 bases and the J segment 8 bases; nucleotides outside the gene matches: 8.

The sample holds a few counts of this clonotype. This chain joins TRBV6-5 and TRBJ2-2; no clear D gene. The CDR3 has 12 amino acids. Between the trimmed V and J ends, which lost 1 base and 3 bases, there was a span of 0 bases. Germline-derived CDR1 and CDR2 are MNHEY and SVGAGI. CDR3 nucleotide sequence: TGTGCCAGCAGTTACTACACCGGGGAGCTGTTTTTT. This codes for CASSYYTGELFF.

The V gene is TRBV10-3, the J gene TRBJ2-3, with a weak D call TRBD1 (6 bases). This CDR3 region has 14 residues. V was clipped by 5 bases and J by 6 bases, with 15 bases between them. CDR1 is ENHRY, CDR2 SYGVKD, per germline. This CDR3 is CAISWGQLADTQYF. The CDR3 region has the DNA TGTGCCATCAGTTGGGGGCAGTTAGCGGATACGCAGTATTTT.

This chain connects TRBV25-1 to TRBJ1-4, with a possible D match to TRBD1 (6 bases). This CDR3 is 15 amino acids long. Germline CDR1 and CDR2: MGHDK and SYGVNS. V shed 5 bases and J shed 7 bases, with 17 bases lying between them. The CDR3 spells CASSYGGGGGEKLFF. CDR3 bases: TGTGCCAGCAGTTACGGGGGGGGCGGAGGTGAAAAACTGTTTTTT.

This clonotype was observed a handful of times. CDR3 coding DNA: TGTGCCAGCAGTGATTCTAGAAGCTCCTACGAGCAGTACTTC. It codes for CASSDSRSSYEQYF. The chain recombines TRBV25-1 with TRBJ2-7; D gene ambiguous. Germline assignment: CDR1 MGHDK and CDR2 SYGVNS. The length of the CDR3 is 14 residues. V lost 3 bases and J lost 0, with 9 bases in between.

Only a few counts were recorded for this clonotype. The junction shows a germline mismatch at one end, possibly a read error. The chain couples TRBV7-2 to TRBJ2-3; 12 nucleotides line up with TRBD2. CDR1 SGHTA and CDR2 FQGNSA come from the germline V gene. This CDR3 has 16 amino acids. The CDR3 bases are TGTGCCAGCAGCAAGACTAGCGGGGGTTTCACAGATACGCAGTACTTT. Its protein product is CASSKTSGGFTDTQYF.

This clonotype was seen a handful of times. This chain connects TRBV7-2 to TRBJ1-2, with a tentative D call TRBD1 (5 bases). This CDR3 contains 14 residues. Germline V lookup: CDR1 SGHTA, CDR2 FQGNSA. V was clipped by 0 bases and J by 5 bases, with 10 bases between them. The CDR3 DNA follows: TGTGCCAGCAGCTTAGCCGGGGGAGGGTATGGCTACACCTTC. Residues: CASSLAGGGYGYTF.

The CDR3 DNA sequence: TGTGCCAGCAGTCCCTACCCACGACAGAACCAAGAGACCCAGTACTTC. It yields the protein CASSPYPRQNQETQYF. V and J are TRBV27 and TRBJ2-5; D is perhaps TRBD1 (5 bases). Between the trimmed V and J ends, which lost 5 bases and 0 bases, there was a span of 16 bases. Germline V gene lookup returns CDR1 MNHEY and CDR2 SMNVEV (reference sequence). This CDR3 comprises 16 residues.

The chain employs TRBV7-2 and TRBJ2-5, with D unresolved. The J call is doubtful: the DNA matches TRBJ2-1 better. From germline, CDR1 is SGHTA and CDR2 FQGNSA. CDR3 size: 14 residues. CDR3 nucleotides: TGTGCCAGCAGTGCCTTATCATCCTCTCATGAGCAGTTCTTC. Amino acids: CASSALSSSHEQFF.

The rearrangement uses TRBV20-1 and TRBJ2-2; D may be TRBD1 or TRBD2 (5 bases each). V lost 6 bases, J lost 0 bases, and 11 bases lay in between. Per the germline V gene, CDR1 is DFQATT and CDR2 is SNEGSKA (reference sequence). The CDR3 spans 14 residues. CDR3 sequence (DNA): TGCAGTGCGCGGAGAGGGGCGAACACCGGGGAGCTGTTTTTT. It translates to CSARRGANTGELFF.

This clonotype was detected a few times. V usage is TRBV7-9 and J usage is TRBJ2-5, with D perhaps TRBD2 (6 bases). Germline V gene lookup returns CDR1 SEHNR and CDR2 FQNEAQ (reference sequence). Trimming left V 2 bases short and J 5 bases short, with 15 bases between. The CDR3 sequence is 15 residues long. The CDR3 sequence: CASSLIGREWETQYF. The CDR3 bases are TGTGCCAGCAGCTTAATCGGGCGGGAATGGGAGACCCAGTACTTC.

The genes are TRBV2 and TRBJ1-6, with unresolved D. The CDR3 sequence is 16 residues long. From germline, CDR1 is SNHLY and CDR2 FYNNEI. Trimming left V 3 bases short and J 7 bases short, with 16 bases between. CDR3 amino acids: CASSDGLRGRNSPLHF. In DNA, the CDR3 is TGTGCCAGCAGTGATGGGCTCCGGGGTAGGAATTCACCCCTCCACTTT.

This clonotype was detected a few times. V gene TRBV10-3 combines with J gene TRBJ2-5; 8 bases map to TRBD2. This CDR3 is built from 13 residues. Germline V gene sequence: CDR1 ENHRY, CDR2 SYGVKD. J was trimmed by 1 base and V by 7 bases; bases with no gene match: 2. CDR3: CAITREGQETQYF. The CDR3 DNA reads TGTGCCATCACCCGGGAGGGCCAAGAGACCCAGTACTTC.

The CDR3 nucleotides are TGTGCCAGCAGTTTACCGGGACAGGGTGGGAATCAGCCCCAGCATTTT. Protein sequence: CASSLPGQGGNQPQHF. The J gene is TRBJ1-5, the V gene TRBV12-3 or TRBV12-4; 9 bases are a match to TRBD1. The CDR3 extends over 16 amino acids. Trimming removed 2 bases from V and 4 bases from J; junction bases left unmatched: 6.

V and J are TRBV9 and TRBJ2-1; D not certain. V dropped 1 base and J dropped 1 base, with 9 bases sitting between them. The CDR3 is 15 amino acids. Germline V gives CDR1 SGDLS, CDR2 YYNGEE. The CDR3: CASSVSEASYNEQFF. The CDR3 nucleotides are TGTGCCAGCAGCGTATCCGAGGCGTCCTACAATGAGCAGTTCTTC.

The V gene is TRBV9, the J gene TRBJ2-5; D not resolved. The CDR3 loop spans 14 amino acids. Germline V gene sequence: CDR1 SGDLS, CDR2 YYNGEE. The ends were cut back, 4 bases at V and 5 bases at J, with 15 bases in the middle. The CDR3 DNA reads as TGTGCCAGCAGCCCCCTCCCCTGGGCGGAGACCCAGTACTTC. Protein: CASSPLPWAETQYF.

Worth noting for this clonotype: A much larger clone sits a single nucleotide away, making a read error possible. The rearrangement joins TRBV5-1 to TRBJ2-3; unclear D gene. The end of the DNA fits TRBJ1-5 better, so the J call may be wrong. The CDR3 loop spans 14 amino acids. Per germline, CDR1 SGHRS and CDR2 YFSETQ. CDR3: CASSSGSTRDTQHF. The CDR3 region has the DNA TGCGCCAGCAGCAGCGGGTCCACCCGAGATACGCAGCATTTT.

This clonotype was seen only once. Given the absence of the conserved phenylalanine or tryptophan at the CDR3 end, a read error is likely. The rearrangement joins TRBV3-1 to TRBJ2-3; D is ambiguous. Trimming pared 3 bases from V and 4 bases from J, leaving 8 bases between. The CDR3 spans 13 residues. Germline values: CDR1 LGHDT, CDR2 YNNKEL (reference sequence). CDR3 in amino acids: CASSQERADTQYS. CDR3 DNA sequence: TGTGCCAGCAGCCAGGAAAGAGCAGATACGCAGTATTCT.

This clonotype was counted once. The chain joins TRBV3-1 to TRBJ1-2, with unresolved D. This CDR3 contains 15 residues. Germline V gene data show CDR1 as LGHDT and CDR2 as YNNKEL (reference sequence). Trimming removed 0 bases at V and 7 bases at J, with 15 bases between. CDR3 coding DNA: TGTGCCAGCAGCCAAGATCGGGCGGGGTTCGCTGGCTACACCTTC. Its translation is CASSQDRAGFAGYTF.

This clonotype was seen more than once but under ten times. The chain recombines TRBV6-5 with TRBJ2-5; D ambiguous. The DNA end is more similar to TRBJ2-1, so the J call may be wrong. The CDR3 runs 14 residues. Germline loops: CDR1 MNHEY, CDR2 SVGAGI. This CDR3 is CASSYSRTGHEQFF. For the CDR3, the DNA is TGTGCCAGCAGTTACTCGAGAACGGGTCATGAGCAGTTCTTC.

This clonotype was picked up a small number of times. The chain carries TRBV2 and TRBJ2-1, with a tentative D call TRBD2 (6 bases). The length of the CDR3 is 15 residues. CDR1 and CDR2 (germline): SNHLY, FYNNEI. Trimming took off 0 bases at V and 10 bases at J, with 16 bases between the two ends. CDR3 in amino acids: CASSEARAPREEQFF. The CDR3 DNA reads TGTGCCAGCAGTGAAGCGCGGGCCCCGCGGGAAGAGCAGTTCTTC.

This clonotype came up many times. This chain joins TRBV20-1 and TRBJ2-3, with 13 bases aligning to TRBD2. The germline V gene encodes CDR1 DFQATT and CDR2 SNEGSKA (reference sequence). With V trimmed by 5 bases and J by 5 bases, 13 bases remained unmatched. CDR3 length: 17 amino acids. The CDR3 region is CSALTSGGLAGEDTQYF. CDR3 nucleotide sequence: TGCAGTGCTCTGACATCCGGAGGACTAGCGGGAGAAGATACGCAGTATTTT.

This sequence joins TRBV6-5 and TRBJ1-4; D not resolved. This CDR3 region has 16 residues. Trimming stripped 3 bases from V and 0 bases from J, with 11 bases between. The germline CDR1 and CDR2 sequences are MNHEY and SVGAGI. The CDR3 protein is CASSYLDTATNEKLFF. The DNA for the CDR3 is TGTGCCAGCAGTTATTTAGACACCGCAACTAATGAAAAACTGTTTTTT.